This TCR beta chain was documented in a study of blood T cell repertoires in COVID-19. On the study more broadly: There were acute and convalescent COVID-19 samples, and they came from the United States, Italy and Spain. PBMCs, B-cell-depleted T cells, or T cells provided the cDNA or gDNA that made up the material.

Authors' processing steps: Using reference gene primer amplification, nucleated cell counts were estimated. The table came from immunoSEQ multiplex PCR; TCRdb's copy has only in-frame clones and leaves some out. That table furnishes V, J and clone size, whereas the DNA furnished D and trimming. The sample lists approximately 180,000 clones; roughly nine tenths were seen once. V lost 3 bases, J lost 0 bases, and 7 bases lay in between. Germline V gene lookup returns CDR1 ENHRY and CDR2 SYGVKD. The CDR3 totals 14 residues. This TCR was sampled from a man in his sixties with active or convalescent COVID-19. The chain combines TRBV10-3 with TRBJ2-3; no clear D. The source material was peripheral blood. The CDR3 DNA is TGTGCCATCAGTGAAACGACTAGCACAGATACGCAGTATTTT. Its protein is CAISETTSTDTQYF.